Listed below are T cell receptor beta chains from one sample, sequenced in a study of early T cells in non-severe SARS-CoV-2 infection. TCRdb processed the 5' RACE reads anew with MiXCR; each CDR3 protein has one entry. The sample holds just over 65,000 distinct CDR3 sequences, around 13% seen once. Sequencing was carried out using whole blood. The receptors come from an adult who was a healthcare worker with PCR-confirmed SARS-CoV-2 infection or an uninfected control (not recorded which). Each CDR3 is given with its conserved first and last residue. Each record gives: V gene, D gene, J gene, clone size, CDR3 protein, CDR3 DNA. The D gene is left open where the match is weak. Some rows have no size entry. The others give once, few or many, or a class for an expanded clone.

V: TRBV6-2/TRBV6-3
D: TRBD1
J: TRBJ1-1
size: many
CDR3: CASSIPGGTEAFF
DNA: TGTGCCAGCAGTATCCCAGGGGGCACTGAAGCTTTCTTT

V: TRBV7-6
D: .
J: TRBJ2-2
size: few
CDR3: CASSLVDRTGELFF
DNA: TGTGCCAGCAGCTTAGTCGATAGAACCGGGGAGCTGTTTTTT

V: TRBV29-1
D: .
J: TRBJ2-2
size: few
CDR3: CSVRGHPNTGELFF
DNA: TGCAGCGTTAGAGGACACCCGAACACCGGGGAGCTGTTTTTT

V: TRBV3-1
D: .
J: TRBJ2-7
size: many
CDR3: CASSLAGTPVEQYF
DNA: TGTGCCAGCAGCCTCGCCGGGACTCCCGTCGAGCAGTACTTC

V: TRBV25-1
D: .
J: TRBJ2-2
size: few
CDR3: CASSDSWVRAGELFF
DNA: TGTGCCAGCAGTGATAGCTGGGTACGGGCCGGGGAGCTGTTTTTT

V: TRBV10-1
D: .
J: TRBJ1-2
size: few
CDR3: CASSPPGDVTTISYGYTF
DNA: TGCGCCAGCAGCCCTCCAGGGGATGTAACCACCATAAGCTATGGCTACACCTTC

V: TRBV27
D: TRBD2
J: TRBJ2-7
size: many
CDR3: CASSFGGRTDEQYF
DNA: TGTGCCAGCAGTTTTGGCGGGAGGACCGACGAGCAGTACTTC

V: TRBV30
D: .
J: TRBJ1-2
size: few
CDR3: CVWSVYKNYGYTF
DNA: TGTGTCTGGAGTGTCTACAAAAACTATGGCTACACCTTC

V: TRBV6-2/TRBV6-3
D: .
J: TRBJ2-1
size: .
CDR3: CASSYVGMGEQFF
DNA: TGTGCCAGCAGTTACGTGGGAATGGGTGAGCAGTTCTTC

V: TRBV12-3/TRBV12-4
D: .
J: TRBJ2-7
size: .
CDR3: CASSAPVLTYEQYF
DNA: TGTGCCAGCAGTGCCCCCGTTTTAACCTACGAGCAGTACTTC

V: TRBV20-1
D: .
J: TRBJ1-3
size: .
CDR3: CSARVPGNTIYF
DNA: TGCAGTGCTAGAGTCCCTGGAAACACCATATATTTT

V: TRBV28
D: .
J: TRBJ1-4
size: many
CDR3: CASSLILGVTNEKLFF
DNA: TGTGCCAGCAGTTTGATTCTTGGGGTCACTAATGAAAAACTGTTTTTT

V: TRBV10-1
D: .
J: TRBJ1-2
size: .
CDR3: CASSPLLNYGYTF
DNA: TGCGCCAGCAGTCCGCTACTTAACTATGGCTACACCTTC

V: TRBV9
D: .
J: TRBJ2-5
size: .
CDR3: CASSVGLRVSQETQYF
DNA: TGTGCCAGCAGCGTAGGACTACGAGTCTCGCAAGAGACCCAGTACTTC

V: TRBV9
D: TRBD2
J: TRBJ2-5
size: .
CDR3: CASSVFIAGESQETQYF
DNA: TGTGCCAGCAGCGTATTCATAGCGGGAGAGAGCCAAGAGACCCAGTACTTC

V: TRBV20-1
D: TRBD2
J: TRBJ2-1
size: many
CDR3: CSASLAGLYNEQFF
DNA: TGCAGTGCTAGCTTAGCGGGACTTTACAATGAGCAGTTCTTC

V: TRBV24-1
D: TRBD1
J: TRBJ2-6
size: few
CDR3: CATSPRGGYSSGANVLTF
DNA: TGTGCCACCAGTCCTCGAGGGGGCTACAGCTCTGGGGCCAACGTCCTGACTTTC

V: TRBV27
D: .
J: TRBJ2-6
size: .
CDR3: CASSTGLSGANVLTF
DNA: TGTGCCAGCAGCACGGGCCTCTCTGGGGCCAACGTCCTGACTTTC

V: TRBV9
D: .
J: TRBJ2-7
size: many
CDR3: CASSVGPSSYEQYF
DNA: TGTGCCAGCAGCGTAGGTCCTAGCTCCTACGAGCAGTACTTC

V: TRBV5-1
D: TRBD1
J: TRBJ2-1
size: few
CDR3: CASSLASKAGGRNEQFF
DNA: TGCGCCAGCAGCTTGGCCAGTAAGGCAGGGGGCAGGAATGAGCAGTTCTTC

V: TRBV20-1
D: .
J: TRBJ2-1
size: .
CDR3: CSLRLDYNEQFF
DNA: TGCAGTCTACGACTCGACTACAATGAGCAGTTCTTC

V: TRBV6-2/TRBV6-3
D: TRBD2
J: TRBJ2-7
size: .
CDR3: CASSSIAGEQYF
DNA: TGTGCCAGCAGTTCCATAGCGGGAGAGCAGTACTTC

V: TRBV2
D: .
J: TRBJ1-4
size: many
CDR3: CASSKQGLGEKLFF
DNA: TGTGCCAGCAGTAAACAGGGCCTGGGTGAAAAACTGTTTTTT

V: TRBV6-1
D: TRBD2
J: TRBJ2-2
size: many
CDR3: CASTGTAGIRLFF
DNA: TGTGCCAGCACGGGCACAGCGGGAATTCGCCTGTTTTTT

V: TRBV7-2
D: .
J: TRBJ2-3
size: .
CDR3: CASSLFGPLSGNLGDTQYF
DNA: TGTGCCAGCAGCTTATTCGGACCACTCTCCGGGAACCTAGGGGATACGCAGTATTTT

V: TRBV11-2
D: .
J: TRBJ2-7
size: once
CDR3: CASSYLYEQYF
DNA: TGTGCCAGCAGTTACCTATACGAGCAGTACTTC

V: TRBV5-6
D: TRBD1
J: TRBJ1-2
size: .
CDR3: CASSLVDRANYGYTF
DNA: TGTGCCAGCAGCTTGGTAGACAGGGCTAACTATGGCTACACCTTC

V: TRBV28
D: .
J: TRBJ1-1
size: .
CDR3: CANSLSPVSTEAFF
DNA: TGTGCCAACAGTTTATCACCCGTGAGCACTGAAGCTTTCTTT